The 2 T cell receptor beta chains below come from one sample, sequenced in a study of T cells in Graves' hyperthyroidism and ophthalmopathy. RNA transcripts were the template for amplifying TCR beta CDR3 regions. A set of HTBI primers served as the primers for a first-round RT-PCR of the TCR CDR3. TCRdb reprocessed the multiplex PCR reads via MiXCR and lists one record per CDR3 protein. The sample lists 450,000 to 700,000 distinct CDR3 sequences, about 45% occurring once. Sequencing used peripheral blood or thyroid tissue (not recorded which). The receptors originated from an adult woman with Graves' disease, either hyperthyroidism or ophthalmopathy (not recorded which).

The chain uses TRBV28 and TRBJ1-5; TRBD1 might be the D (6 bases). Germline values: CDR1 MDHEN, CDR2 SYDVKM. The CDR3 consists of 13 residues. Trimming cost V 7 bases and J 4 bases, with 11 bases left between them. CDR3 coding DNA: TGTGCCAGCATTAGGGGGGATAATCAGCCCCAGCATTTT. Its translation: CASIRGDNQPQHF.

V is TRBV2 and J is TRBJ2-1; 7 nucleotides match TRBD2. V gave up 6 bases and J gave up 5 bases; unmatched junction bases: 10. The germline V gene encodes CDR1 SNHLY and CDR2 FYNNEI. The CDR3 has 15 residues. The CDR3 sequence is CASSPVRLADNEQFF. Here the CDR3 DNA reads TGTGCCAGCAGCCCGGTAAGGCTAGCGGACAATGAGCAGTTCTTC. Combining the CDR3 with reference TRBV2 and TRBJ2-1 gives the whole variable domain EPEVTQTPSHQVTQMGQEVILRCVPISNHLYFYWYRQILGQKVEFLVSFYNNEISEKSEIFDDQFSVERPDGSNFTLKIRSTKLEDSAMYFCASSPVRLADNEQFFGPGTRLTVL.